These 32 T cell receptor beta chains originate from one sample sequenced in a study of T cell changes during pregnancy in multiple sclerosis. The repertoire was sequenced with immunoSEQ multiplex PCR; TCRdb's copy has only in-frame clones and lacks some. In the table there are 50,000 or so clones, 80% to 95% of which are singletons. The source material was CD4+ T cells from peripheral blood mononuclear cells, sampled in the third trimester of pregnancy. These receptors all come from a female donor with multiple sclerosis, enrolled in a pregnancy study.

This clone was detected only a few times. The V gene is TRBV7-3, the J gene TRBJ1-1, with D maybe TRBD1 (6 bases). The CDR3 spans 14 residues. The germline V gene has CDR1 SGHTA and CDR2 FQGTGA. Trimming removed 5 bases at V and 1 base at J, with 11 bases between. CDR3 DNA sequence: TGTGCCAGCAGCCCCGACAGGACGAACACTGAAGCTTTCTTT. Translated, it gives CASSPDRTNTEAFF. Based on the CDR3 plus reference TRBV7-3 and TRBJ1-1, the full variable domain is GAGVSQTPSNKVTEKGKYVELRCDPISGHTALYWYRQSLGQGPEFLIYFQGTGAADDSGLPNDRFFAVRPEGSVSTLKIQRTERGDSAVYLCASSPDRTNTEAFFGQGTRLTVV.

The chain carries TRBV5-1 and TRBJ2-3; TRBD2 aligns across 10 bases. Germline V gives CDR1 SGHRS, CDR2 YFSETQ. The CDR3 has 16 amino acids. Losses at the gene ends were 3 bases for V and 4 bases for J; bases not matched to a gene: 8. The CDR3: CASSSPKREGSDTQYF. DNA of the CDR3: TGCGCCAGCAGCTCCCCGAAGCGGGAGGGGTCAGATACGCAGTATTTT.

This chain links TRBV2 with TRBJ2-5; D not resolved. V gave up 3 bases and J gave up 5 bases, with 7 bases separating them. This CDR3 region has 12 residues. The germline gives CDR1 SNHLY, CDR2 FYNNEI. CDR3 amino acids: CASSEVAETQYF. The CDR3 DNA reads as TGTGCCAGCAGTGAGGTAGCTGAGACCCAGTACTTC.

The CDR3 coding sequence is TGTGCCAGCAGCTTATTTGGGGGAGGCACTGAAGCTTTCTTT. Protein product: CASSLFGGGTEAFF. The chain is built from TRBV7-3 and TRBJ1-1, with a weak D call TRBD1 (5 bases). CDR1 SGHTA and CDR2 FQGTGA come from the germline V gene. The CDR3 is 14 residues long. Trimming took 2 bases from V and 4 from J, leaving 11 bases between them. The full variable domain, with the rest looked up from reference TRBV7-3 and TRBJ1-1, is GAGVSQTPSNKVTEKGKYVELRCDPISGHTALYWYRQSLGQGPEFLIYFQGTGAADDSGLPNDRFFAVRPEGSVSTLKIQRTERGDSAVYLCASSLFGGGTEAFFGQGTRLTVV.

J is TRBJ1-2 and V is TRBV5-6, with 7 bases lining up with TRBD1. V lost 0 bases, J lost 8 bases, and 7 bases stayed unmatched. The CDR3 contains 14 residues. Germline CDR1 is SGHDT and CDR2 is YYEEEE. CDR3 sequence (DNA): TGTGCCAGCAGCTTGGAGGGGGCGGTCCGAGGCTACACCTTC. Its translation is CASSLEGAVRGYTF.

This rearrangement joins TRBV27 to TRBJ2-1; 10 bases are shared with TRBD2. The CDR3 length is 17 residues. The V gene end was trimmed by 5 bases and the J gene end by 7 bases; junction bases not matched to a gene: 14. Germline V CDR1 and CDR2: MNHEY, SMNVEV (reference sequence). The CDR3 coding sequence is TGTGCCAGCAGTCTTTTTCTGCTAGCGGGAGATCGGAATGAGCAGTTCTTC. Translating it yields CASSLFLLAGDRNEQFF.

In its sample, this clone was seen once. This chain uses TRBV6-4 with TRBJ1-4; 9 positions match TRBD1. Per the germline V gene, CDR1 is MRHNA and CDR2 is SNTAGT. This CDR3 is built from 16 residues. The ends lost 7 bases at V and 1 base at J; junction bases unmatched: 7. In DNA, the CDR3 is TGTGCCAGCAATTCCGGGACAGGGAGAACTAATGAAAAACTGTTTTTT. Protein product: CASNSGTGRTNEKLFF.

This clone was detected once. The genes are TRBV28 and TRBJ2-5, with 7 bases fitting TRBD2. This CDR3 comprises 11 residues. J lost 5 bases, V lost 10 bases, and 4 bases had no gene match. The germline V gene encodes CDR1 MDHEN and CDR2 SYDVKM. As DNA, the CDR3 is TGTGCCATAGAGGGAGGGGAGACCCAGTACTTC. Encoded protein: CAIEGGETQYF.

A remark on this clone: A junction boundary mismatches the germline segment, possibly from a read error. The rearrangement links TRBV19 to TRBJ2-2; weak D call: TRBD1 (6 bases). The CDR3 sequence is 14 residues long. Germline V gene lookup returns CDR1 LNHDA and CDR2 SQIVND (reference sequence). DNA of the CDR3: TGTGCCAGTAGCGACAGGATGAACGCCGGGGAGCTGTTTTTT. Encoded protein: CASSDRMNAGELFF.

This clone appeared once. This rearrangement joins TRBV7-8 to TRBJ1-1; the D is unclear. The V end lost 2 bases, the J end lost 7 bases, and 8 bases lay between the germline ends. The CDR3 spans 12 residues. Germline CDR1 SGHVS, CDR2 FQNEAQ. CDR3 DNA sequence: TGTGCCAGCAGCTTACAGGACTATGAAGCTTTCTTT. Encoded protein: CASSLQDYEAFF.

The CDR3 sequence: CATNRDRGEKLFF. The CDR3 DNA follows: TGTGCCACCAACCGGGACAGGGGTGAAAAACTGTTTTTT. The V gene is TRBV15, the J gene TRBJ1-4; 10 bases match TRBD1. The V segment lost 7 bases and the J segment 7 bases; nucleotides outside the gene matches: 3. CDR1 and CDR2 (germline): LNHNV, YYDKDF (reference sequence). This CDR3 is 13 amino acids long. Full variable domain (rest looked up from reference TRBV15 and TRBJ1-4): DAMVIQNPRYQVTQFGKPVTLSCSQTLNHNVMYWYQQKSSQAPKLLFHYYDKDFNNEADTPDNFQSRRPNTSFCFLDIRSPGLGDTAMYLCATNRDRGEKLFFGSGTQLSVL.

CDR3 sequence: CASSLEASGDTGELFF. In DNA form, the CDR3 reads TGCGCCAGCAGCTTGGAGGCTAGCGGGGACACCGGGGAGCTGTTTTTT. The chain recombines TRBV5-1 with TRBJ2-2, with 9 nucleotides matching TRBD2. V was clipped by 0 bases and J by 3 bases; unmatched bases: 3. Looked up from germline, CDR1 is SGHRS and CDR2 is YFSETQ. The CDR3 is 16 amino acids.

The chain couples TRBV30 to TRBJ2-2; D might be TRBD1 (5 bases). Trimming took 3 bases from V and 4 from J, leaving 9 bases between them. The V gene's germline CDR1 is GTSNPN and CDR2 SVGIG (reference sequence). CDR3 length: 13 residues. In nucleotides, the CDR3 is TGTGCCTGGAGCCGACAGAGCACCGGGGAGCTGTTTTTT. Its protein product is CAWSRQSTGELFF. The variable domain in full, completed from reference TRBV30 and TRBJ2-2, reads SQTIHQWPATLVQPVGSPLSLECTVEGTSNPNLYWYRQAAGRGLQLLFYSVGIGQISSEVPQNLSASRPQDRQFILSSKKLLLSDSGFYLCAWSRQSTGELFFGEGSRLTVL.

V usage is TRBV7-9 and J usage is TRBJ2-6, with 7 bases matching TRBD1. After removal of 1 base from V and 0 bases from J, the junction contained 9 bases not matched to a gene. The germline V gene has CDR1 SEHNR and CDR2 FQNEAQ (reference sequence). The CDR3 is made up of 19 amino acids. CDR3 protein: CASSLDNPTGTSGANVLTF. The CDR3 bases are TGTGCCAGCAGCTTAGATAACCCGACAGGGACCTCTGGGGCCAACGTCCTGACTTTC.

This chain joins TRBV28 and TRBJ1-5, with 7 positions matching TRBD1. The germline CDR1 and CDR2 sequences are MDHEN and SYDVKM. The CDR3 length is 17 residues. The V gene end was trimmed by 0 bases and the J gene end by 4 bases; junction bases not matched to a gene: 9. The CDR3 reads CASSLWGLQGLNQPQHF. CDR3 in DNA: TGTGCCAGCAGTTTATGGGGGCTACAGGGGTTAAATCAGCCCCAGCATTTT.

The rearrangement uses TRBV11-2 and TRBJ1-5, with TRBD1 as a possible D gene (6 bases). V was clipped by 5 bases and J by 10 bases, with 18 bases between them. The CDR3 loop spans 14 amino acids. CDR1 and CDR2 from the germline V gene are SGHAT and FQNNGV. The CDR3 sequence: CASSTGQTRDPQHF. Written as DNA, the CDR3 is TGTGCCAGCAGCACAGGGCAGACTCGAGACCCCCAGCATTTT.

The chain uses TRBV2 and TRBJ2-1, with D tentatively TRBD2 (5 bases). The CDR3 extends over 14 amino acids. Germline V gives CDR1 SNHLY, CDR2 FYNNEI. Trimming left V 6 bases short and J 1 base short, with 10 bases between. This CDR3 reads CASRLASSYNEQFF. Here the CDR3 DNA reads TGTGCCAGCAGGTTAGCGAGTTCCTACAATGAGCAGTTCTTC.

The J gene is TRBJ1-4, the V gene TRBV18; 7 positions match TRBD1. The CDR3 is 15 amino acids. CDR1 and CDR2 (germline): KGHSH, LQKENI. J was trimmed by 6 bases and V by 3 bases; bases with no gene match: 7. Here the CDR3 reads CASSPLGTDYEKLFF. For the CDR3, the DNA is TGTGCCAGCTCACCCCTCGGGACAGACTATGAAAAACTGTTTTTT.

The chain joins TRBV5-1 to TRBJ2-3; 12 bases align to TRBD1. Germline-derived CDR1 and CDR2 are SGHRS and YFSETQ. V lost 2 bases and J lost 6; bases outside the gene matches: 7. CDR3 length: 16 amino acids. CDR3 sequence reads: CASSFTGTGGADTQYF. CDR3 DNA: TGCGCCAGCAGCTTCACCGGGACAGGGGGCGCGGATACGCAGTATTTT.

The chain couples TRBV5-1 to TRBJ2-1; 7 bases map to TRBD1. Germline values: CDR1 SGHRS, CDR2 YFSETQ. This CDR3 contains 15 residues. The V gene end was trimmed by 3 bases and the J gene end by 0 bases; junction bases not matched to a gene: 3. CDR3 in amino acids: CASSSTGSSYNEQFF. CDR3 bases: TGCGCCAGCAGCTCGACAGGGAGCTCCTACAATGAGCAGTTCTTC. The entire variable domain, with the rest obtained from reference TRBV5-1 and TRBJ2-1, is as follows: KAGVTQTPRYLIKTRGQQVTLSCSPISGHRSVSWYQQTPGQGLQFLFEYFSETQRNKGNFPGRFSGRQFSNSRSEMNVSTLELGDSALYLCASSSTGSSYNEQFFGPGTRLTVL.

J is TRBJ2-5 and V is TRBV6-5; possible D gene TRBD1, 6 bases. Germline lookup yields CDR1 MNHEY and CDR2 SVGAGI. Trimming stripped 8 bases from V and 1 base from J, with 11 bases between. This CDR3 has 13 amino acids. The CDR3 sequence is CASAQGFQETQYF. The CDR3 DNA is TGTGCCAGCGCGCAGGGGTTCCAAGAGACCCAGTACTTC.

The rearrangement uses TRBV11-2 and TRBJ2-7; D is ambiguous. V was clipped by 2 bases and J by 4 bases, with 9 bases between them. The germline CDR1 and CDR2 sequences are SGHAT and FQNNGV. The CDR3 is 13 amino acids. The CDR3 nucleotides read TGTGCCAGCAGCTTATTTCTCCCGTACGAGCAGTACTTC. Translation gives CASSLFLPYEQYF.

The V call is TRBV6-5, the J call TRBJ2-1; D might be TRBD2 (6 bases). This CDR3 has 15 amino acids. Germline V gene lookup returns CDR1 MNHEY and CDR2 SVGAGI. V gave up 6 bases and J gave up 0 bases, with 12 bases separating them. In nucleotides, the CDR3 is TGTGCCAGCAGCCCCGGAGGGAGCTCCTACAATGAGCAGTTCTTC. Its protein product is CASSPGGSSYNEQFF.

This clone came up a few times. V is TRBV5-1 and J is TRBJ2-1; no definite D call. Trimming cost V 0 bases and J 0 bases, with 7 bases left between them. The germline V gene encodes CDR1 SGHRS and CDR2 YFSETQ. The CDR3 is 15 amino acids. The CDR3 reads CASSLESPSYNEQFF. The CDR3 DNA sequence: TGCGCCAGCAGCTTGGAATCTCCCTCCTACAATGAGCAGTTCTTC.

The chain has TRBV4-2 and TRBJ2-3; D gene ambiguous. V was trimmed by 4 bases and J by 4 bases, leaving 12 bases between them. Germline CDR1 and CDR2: LGHNA and YNFKEQ. The CDR3 contains 14 residues. The CDR3 DNA sequence: TGTGCCAGCAGCCTGTCTATTACGGCAGATACGCAGTATTTT. It yields the protein CASSLSITADTQYF.

This sequence joins TRBV5-4 and TRBJ2-2, with TRBD2 matching over 10 bases. The CDR3 runs 15 residues. V lost 4 bases and J lost 2; bases outside the gene matches: 2. Germline assignment: CDR1 SGHNT and CDR2 YYREEE (reference sequence). The DNA for the CDR3 is TGTGCCAGCAGCGGACTAGCGGCTAACACCGGGGAGCTGTTTTTT. It yields the protein CASSGLAANTGELFF.

The chain joins TRBV7-8 to TRBJ2-7; perhaps TRBD2 as D (6 bases). The CDR3 is 17 residues long. Germline assignment: CDR1 SGHVS and CDR2 FQNEAQ. Trimming pared 5 bases from V and 0 bases from J, leaving 20 bases between. The CDR3 region is CASSQTSGGSSSYEQYF. DNA for the CDR3: TGTGCCAGCAGCCAAACAAGCGGAGGGTCCAGCTCCTACGAGCAGTACTTC. Drawing the rest from reference TRBV7-8 and TRBJ2-7, the complete variable domain is GAGVSQSPRYKVAKRGQDVALRCDPISGHVSLFWYQQALGQGPEFLTYFQNEAQLDKSGLPSDRFFAERPEGSVSTLKIQRTQQEDSAVYLCASSQTSGGSSSYEQYFGPGTRLTVT.

The gene calls are TRBV10-3 and TRBJ2-2; the match to TRBD2 covers 10 bases. The CDR3 spans 17 residues. In germline, CDR1 is ENHRY, CDR2 SYGVKD. The junction had 4 bases not matched to a gene; V was cut back by 2 bases and J by 1 base. As DNA, the CDR3 is TGTGCCATCAGTGAGCCTGGACTAGCGGAGAACACCGGGGAGCTGTTTTTT. The encoded protein is CAISEPGLAENTGELFF.

The chain is built from TRBV28 and TRBJ1-5; D is possibly TRBD1 (6 bases). The CDR3 covers 14 residues. The germline V gene encodes CDR1 MDHEN and CDR2 SYDVKM. The V gene lost 8 bases and the J gene lost 6 bases, with 17 bases spanning the gap. This CDR3 is CASVTPGVPQPQHF. DNA for the CDR3: TGTGCCAGCGTAACCCCAGGGGTCCCTCAGCCCCAGCATTTT.

This chain uses TRBV7-9 with TRBJ1-5; D is possibly TRBD1 (6 bases). Germline V gene sequence: CDR1 SEHNR, CDR2 FQNEAQ (reference sequence). The V end lost 4 bases, the J end lost 0 bases, and 10 bases lay between the germline ends. This CDR3 contains 15 residues. CDR3 sequence (DNA): TGTGCCAGCAGCTCCGGACAGCTTAGCAATCAGCCCCAGCATTTT. It encodes CASSSGQLSNQPQHF.

The gene calls are TRBV7-2 and TRBJ1-5; D call uncertain. This CDR3 spans 13 amino acids. V was trimmed by 10 bases and J by 0 bases, leaving 10 bases between them. The germline V gene has CDR1 SGHTA and CDR2 FQGNSA. The CDR3 coding sequence is TGTGCCACAGGAGGGAATAGCAATCAGCCCCAGCATTTT. This sequence encodes CATGGNSNQPQHF.

The chain combines TRBV7-2 with TRBJ1-1; TRBD1 might be the D (6 bases). This CDR3 has 15 amino acids. Trimming removed 1 base at V and 7 bases at J, with 16 bases between. The germline CDR1 and CDR2 sequences are SGHTA and FQGNSA. CDR3 amino acids: CASSLDPGGSSEAFF. CDR3 bases: TGTGCCAGCAGCTTAGATCCGGGGGGCAGTAGTGAAGCTTTCTTT. The variable domain in full, completed from reference TRBV7-2 and TRBJ1-1, reads GAGVSQSPSNKVTEKGKDVELRCDPISGHTALYWYRQSLGQGLEFLIYFQGNSAPDKSGLPSDRFSAERTGGSVSTLTIQRTQQEDSAVYLCASSLDPGGSSEAFFGQGTRLTVV.